The clone carrying this TCR beta chain showed up many times. Its specificity is unknown. The data derive from a study of T cells in Graves' hyperthyroidism and ophthalmopathy. What was amplified from RNA transcripts were TCR beta CDR3 regions. The HTBI primer set served for first-round RT-PCR of the TCR CDR3. MiXCR was run by TCRdb on the multiplex PCR reads, yielding one entry per CDR3 protein. The table lists about 590,000 distinct CDR3 sequences, 14% of them singletons. The ends lost 5 bases at V and 2 bases at J; junction bases unmatched: 7. CDR1 and CDR2 from the germline V gene are ENHRY and SYGVKD. This CDR3 region has 15 residues. Exclusion of a patient resulted from uncontrolled infection, other autoimmune disease, pregnancy or lactation. PBMCs were derived from more than 8 ml fresh peripheral blood. Study-wide points: The model predicted ophthalmopathy a median roughly six months before onset.

This rearrangement joins TRBV10-3 to TRBJ1-1; 8 bases line up with TRBD1. The clonotype was recovered from a woman under 30 with Graves' ophthalmopathy. Input material: blood. CDR3 DNA: TGTGCCATCAGTCTCGGACAGGGATCTAACACTGAAGCTTTCTTT. Translated, it gives CAISLGQGSNTEAFF.